This T cell receptor (beta chain) comes out of a study of OX40 agonist ivuxolimab in advanced cancers. CDR1 and CDR2 from the germline V gene are SGHTA and FQGNSA. V lost 4 bases and J lost 8, with 23 bases in between. CDR3 length equals 16 residues. Assay used: immunoSEQ multiplex PCR; TCRdb lists only in-frame clones, some missing. The table lists tens of thousands of clones, approximately 86% of them singletons, with 2% to 3% in the top ten. V and J are TRBV7-2 and TRBJ1-2; D possibly corresponds to TRBD1 (6 bases). This specimen consisted of CD4+ or CD8+ T cells sorted from blood, obtained in a trial of the OX40 agonist ivuxolimab. The receptor was derived from an adult with an advanced solid tumor such as melanoma, head and neck, liver or kidney cancer. The CDR3 loop reads CASSSRGDGPGAGYTF. For the CDR3, the DNA is TGTGCCAGCAGCTCTAGGGGGGACGGTCCGGGTGCGGGCTACACCTTC.